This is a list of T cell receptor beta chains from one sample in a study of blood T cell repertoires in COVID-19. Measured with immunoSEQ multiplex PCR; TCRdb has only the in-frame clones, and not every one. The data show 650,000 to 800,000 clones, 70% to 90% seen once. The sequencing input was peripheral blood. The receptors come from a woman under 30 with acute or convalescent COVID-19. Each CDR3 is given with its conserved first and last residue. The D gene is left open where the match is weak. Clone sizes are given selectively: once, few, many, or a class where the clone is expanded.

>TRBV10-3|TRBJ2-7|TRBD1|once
TGTGCCATCAGTGAGTCCCGGGACAGCACCTACGAGCAGTACTTC
CAISESRDSTYEQYF
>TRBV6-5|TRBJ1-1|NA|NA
TGTGCCAGCAGTTACTCGAGGGACATCGTCACTGAAGCTTTCTTT
CASSYSRDIVTEAFF
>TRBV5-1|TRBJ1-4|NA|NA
TGCGCCAGCAGCTTGGAAAACAGGGTGAACGAAAAACTGTTTTTT
CASSLENRVNEKLFF
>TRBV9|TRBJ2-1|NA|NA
TGTGCCAGCAGCGTTCGAGCGGCGAGCTCCTACAATGAGCAGTTCTTC
CASSVRAASSYNEQFF
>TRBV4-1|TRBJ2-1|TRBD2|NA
TGCGCCAGCAGCCAAGATAGGCTAGCGGGGGCATGGGAGCAGTTCTTC
CASSQDRLAGAWEQFF
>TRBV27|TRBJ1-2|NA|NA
TGTGCCAGCAGTATGACAGTTAACTATGGCTACACCTTC
CASSMTVNYGYTF
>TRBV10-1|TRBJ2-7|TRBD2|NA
TGCGCCAGCCTTCTAGCGGGGGACTACGAGCAGTACTTC
CASLLAGDYEQYF
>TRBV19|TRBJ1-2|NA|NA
TGTGCCAGTAGTCCCTCGGGGAGGGCGGGCTACACCTTC
CASSPSGRAGYTF
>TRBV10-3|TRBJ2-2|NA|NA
TGTGCCATCAGTGCCAAGGGGGTTCAGGCTTTCGGGGAGCTGTTTTTT
CAISAKGVQAFGELFF
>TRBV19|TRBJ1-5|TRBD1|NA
TGTGCCAGTAGTTCCCTGGGGGACAGGTCGAGGGATCAGCCCCAGCATTTT
CASSSLGDRSRDQPQHF
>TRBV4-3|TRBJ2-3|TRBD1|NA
TGCGCCAGCAGCCAAGATCGGGGACAGGGGGCAACAGATACGCAGTATTTT
CASSQDRGQGATDTQYF